This paragraph covers one TCR beta chain sequence. These data are taken from a study of blood T cell repertoires in COVID-19. V was pared by 4 bases and J by 0 bases, with 7 bases of the junction left unmatched. Germline V gene data show CDR1 as KGHDR and CDR2 as SFDVKD. This CDR3 has 19 residues. Repertoires were generated with immunoSEQ multiplex PCR, while TCRdb's copy carries only in-frame clones and drops some. The sample holds some 340,000 clones, 83% seen once. This sequence originates from a woman in her 50s who had recovered from COVID-19. The chain couples TRBV24-1 to TRBJ2-1, with TRBD2 identical over 14 bases. Sequenced: PBMCs or T cells enriched from blood (not recorded which). CDR3 DNA: TGTGCCACCAGTGACACCGGGACTAGCGGGAGATTCTCCTACAATGAGCAGTTCTTC. It is translated as CATSDTGTSGRFSYNEQFF.